Presented here are 17 T cell receptor beta chains from one specimen sequenced in a study of CD8+CD57+ T cells in acquired aplastic anemia. Previously, flow cytometry had revealed CD8+CD57+ cell expansion in the patients chosen for sequencing. Genomic DNA, the template, was used for profiling of the TCR beta VDJ and CDR3. TCRdb itself ran the reads through MiXCR, one entry per CDR3 protein. The sample contains about 240,000 distinct CDR3 sequences, approximately 50% of which appear only once. What was sequenced was sorted CD4+, CD8+, or CD8+CD57+ T cells (not recorded which) from PBMCs. Every receptor here comes from a human donor with aplastic anemia.

This sequence joins TRBV7-2 and TRBJ1-4; D is possibly TRBD1 (5 bases). Germline CDR1 reads SGHTA; CDR2 reads FQGNSA. The CDR3 spans 15 residues. The germline V and J ends were trimmed by 1 base and 11 bases, with 17 bases remaining between them. CDR3 sequence reads: CASSLDVGGIGKLFF. In DNA, the CDR3 is TGTGCCAGCAGCTTAGACGTTGGGGGAATAGGGAAACTGTTTTTT. Complete variable domain (other parts from reference TRBV7-2 and TRBJ1-4): GAGVSQSPSNKVTEKGKDVELRCDPISGHTALYWYRQSLGQGLEFLIYFQGNSAPDKSGLPSDRFSAERTGGSVSTLTIQRTQQEDSAVYLCASSLDVGGIGKLFFGSGTQLSVL.

This clonotype turned up a few times. Germline and junction disagree at one end, which may indicate a read error. J is TRBJ2-7 and V is TRBV7-2, with D unresolved. The CDR3 runs to 14 residues. The germline V gene has CDR1 SGHTA and CDR2 FQGNSA. This CDR3 reads CASSFGVLPYEQCF. CDR3 DNA sequence: TGTGCCAGCAGCTTTGGGGTCTTACCCTACGAGCAGTGCTTC. Together with reference TRBV7-2 and TRBJ2-7, the CDR3 gives the full variable domain: GAGVSQSPSNKVTEKGKDVELRCDPISGHTALYWYRQSLGQGLEFLIYFQGNSAPDKSGLPSDRFSAERTGGSVSTLTIQRTQQEDSAVYLCASSFGVLPYEQCFGPGTRLTVT.

The genes are TRBV24-1 and TRBJ1-2, with 7 nucleotides matching TRBD1. Germline trimming cut 2 bases from V and 2 bases from J; bases unmatched to any gene: 10. Looked up from germline, CDR1 is KGHDR and CDR2 is SFDVKD. This CDR3 is 17 amino acids long. CDR3 in amino acids: CATSDWDSGTENYGYTF. The CDR3 coding sequence is TGTGCCACCAGTGATTGGGATTCCGGGACAGAGAACTATGGCTACACCTTC.

This clonotype was seen ten or more times. V usage is TRBV6-2 or TRBV6-3 and J usage is TRBJ2-1; weak D call: TRBD1 (6 bases). The CDR3 contains 12 residues. V lost 8 bases to trimming and J lost 10 bases, with 15 bases between them. Per the germline V gene, CDR1 is MNHEY and CDR2 is SVGEGT. CDR3 loop: CASFTGTREQFF. The CDR3 DNA is TGTGCCAGCTTTACAGGGACGAGGGAGCAGTTCTTC.

The rearrangement joins TRBV15 to TRBJ2-2; unclear D gene. Germline V CDR1 and CDR2: LNHNV, YYDKDF (reference sequence). The CDR3 runs 12 residues. The CDR3 here is CTRMAATGELFF. Here the CDR3 DNA reads TGTACCAGGATGGCAGCCACCGGGGAGCTGTTTTTT.

The sample holds many counts of this clonotype. The gene calls are TRBV4-1 and TRBJ1-1, with D possibly matching TRBD1 (5 bases). Deletions cut 0 bases from V and 4 bases from J, with 12 bases between. This CDR3 is 15 amino acids long. From germline, CDR1 is MGHRA and CDR2 YSYEKL. CDR3 DNA sequence: TGCGCCAGCAGCCAAGATTTGAGGGGAGGCACTGAAGCTTTCTTT. Protein: CASSQDLRGGTEAFF.

The chain carries TRBV2 and TRBJ1-4, with D perhaps TRBD1 (6 bases). The germline gives CDR1 SNHLY, CDR2 FYNNEI. The CDR3 length is 13 residues. The V gene lost 5 bases and the J gene lost 7 bases, with 11 bases spanning the gap. The CDR3 DNA follows: TGTGCCAGCAGTCCACAGGGTGGTGAAAAACTGTTTTTT. Amino acids: CASSPQGGEKLFF.

In this sample, this clonotype turned up once. The gene calls are TRBV2 and TRBJ1-5; D remains ambiguous. CDR1 SNHLY and CDR2 FYNNEI come from the germline V gene. The CDR3 contains 15 residues. V lost 0 bases and J lost 0, with 6 bases in between. The CDR3 sequence is CASSEAGFSNQPQHF. The CDR3, as DNA: TGTGCCAGCAGTGAAGCGGGCTTTAGCAATCAGCCCCAGCATTTT.

This clonotype was observed a handful of times. The chain couples TRBV7-2 to TRBJ2-1; 14 bases align to TRBD2. This CDR3 contains 17 residues. V lost 5 bases, J lost 8 bases, and 11 bases stayed unmatched. Looked up from germline, CDR1 is SGHTA and CDR2 is FQGNSA. CDR3 sequence reads: CASSPRLAGGPSDEQFF. In DNA, the CDR3 is TGTGCCAGCAGCCCCCGACTAGCGGGAGGGCCTTCGGATGAGCAGTTCTTC. Drawing the rest from reference TRBV7-2 and TRBJ2-1, the complete variable domain is GAGVSQSPSNKVTEKGKDVELRCDPISGHTALYWYRQSLGQGLEFLIYFQGNSAPDKSGLPSDRFSAERTGGSVSTLTIQRTQQEDSAVYLCASSPRLAGGPSDEQFFGPGTRLTVL.

This clonotype was seen at least ten times. The chain uses TRBV5-1 and TRBJ2-5; D remains unclear. The CDR3 is 13 amino acids. CDR1 SGHRS and CDR2 YFSETQ come from the germline V gene. The V gene lost 3 bases and the J gene lost 5 bases, with 11 bases spanning the gap. CDR3 loop: CASSYYKRETQYF. Here the CDR3 DNA reads TGCGCCAGCAGCTATTACAAGAGGGAGACCCAGTACTTC.

Comments on this clonotype: Likely a read error: the CDR3 ends without its conserved phenylalanine or tryptophan. The rearrangement links TRBV2 to TRBJ2-1; unclear D gene. This CDR3 region has 10 residues. The V gene lost 11 bases and the J gene lost 10 bases, with 12 bases spanning the gap. Germline CDR1 and CDR2: SNHLY and FYNNEI. DNA of the CDR3: TGTGCCGGCACACAGACAGAGCAGTTCTCC. Translation: CAGTQTEQFS.

This chain uses TRBV5-1 with TRBJ2-7; D possibly corresponds to TRBD2 (5 bases). The germline V gene encodes CDR1 SGHRS and CDR2 YFSETQ. V dropped 2 bases and J dropped 3 bases, with 9 bases sitting between them. This CDR3 is built from 13 residues. In DNA form, the CDR3 reads TGCGCCAGCAGCTTTGGACTGCGCTACGAGCAGTACTTC. This encodes CASSFGLRYEQYF.

The rearrangement uses TRBV5-1 and TRBJ1-2, with D tentatively TRBD1 (5 bases). The germline V gene has CDR1 SGHRS and CDR2 YFSETQ. CDR3 size: 13 residues. V was clipped by 3 bases and J by 8 bases, with 14 bases between them. The CDR3 reads CASSSLAGGGYTF. The CDR3 nucleotides read TGCGCCAGCAGCTCCCTAGCGGGGGGAGGCTACACCTTC.

This rearrangement joins TRBV5-4 to TRBJ2-3, with D possibly TRBD1 on 6 matching bases. V dropped 4 bases and J dropped 2 bases, with 17 bases sitting between them. Germline-derived CDR1 and CDR2 are SGHNT and YYREEE (reference sequence). The CDR3 contains 16 residues. CDR3 bases: TGTGCCAGCAGCCACGACAGGATACCGCTCACAGATACGCAGTATTTT. This translates into CASSHDRIPLTDTQYF.

The V call is TRBV20-1, the J call TRBJ2-6; 7 bases align to TRBD1. With 5 bases clipped from V and 2 bases from J, the junction kept 9 bases outside the gene matches. From germline, CDR1 is DFQATT and CDR2 SNEGSKA (reference sequence). The CDR3 runs to 16 residues. DNA of the CDR3: TGCAGTGCTCCCGGGACAGTTCGCGCTGGGGCCAACGTCCTGACTTTC. This gives the protein CSAPGTVRAGANVLTF.

The chain recombines TRBV25-1 with TRBJ1-1; TRBD1 agrees at 8 bases. The trim removed 2 bases at V and 2 bases at J, leaving 7 bases unmatched. The germline V gene has CDR1 MGHDK and CDR2 SYGVNS. The CDR3 is made up of 16 amino acids. CDR3 sequence reads: CASSETKTGENTEAFF. The CDR3 DNA reads TGTGCCAGCAGTGAAACCAAGACAGGGGAAAACACTGAAGCTTTCTTT.

This clonotype was counted ten times or more. The chain is built from TRBV24-1 and TRBJ2-7; D is possibly TRBD1 or TRBD2 (6 bases each). Trimming removed 9 bases at V and 2 bases at J, with 13 bases between. The germline CDR1 and CDR2 sequences are KGHDR and SFDVKD. The CDR3 consists of 13 residues. CDR3 in amino acids: CATRGQDTYEQYF. The CDR3 DNA reads as TGTGCCACCCGGGGGCAAGATACCTACGAGCAGTACTTC.